A single T cell receptor beta chain is shown here with its context. V was clipped by 1 base and J by 1 base, with 4 bases between them. Germline V gene data show CDR1 as MGHRA and CDR2 as YSYEKL. This CDR3 has 13 amino acids. The data derive from a study of blood T cell repertoires in COVID-19. The overall study: Collection of acute and convalescent COVID-19 samples took place in the United States, Italy and Spain. PBMCs, B-cell-depleted T cells, or T cells were the source of the cDNA or gDNA that made up the material.

Seattle-derived patients entered the study during active infection and were followed longitudinally. Per the study methods: Counts of nucleated cells, estimated from reference gene primer amplification, were obtained. Sequenced by immunoSEQ multiplex PCR; TCRdb stores in-frame clones only, minus some. V, J and clone size are taken as reported in that table, and D and trimming were inferred from the DNA itself. The sample includes 400,000 to 450,000 clones, 88% of them seen just once. V is TRBV4-1 and J is TRBJ1-1; D gene unclear. The material sequenced was peripheral blood. This TCR came from a woman between 45 and 65 years old with COVID-19, enrolled during active disease. CDR3 DNA: TGCGCCAGCAGCCAAGGACAGAACACTGAAGCTTTCTTT. Translated, it gives CASSQGQNTEAFF.